What follows are 27 T cell receptor beta chains derived from one specimen sequenced in a study of cytomegalovirus exposure and HLA in healthy donors. Amplification used 60 Vbeta primers and 13 Jbeta primers. This table comes from immunoSEQ multiplex PCR, and its TCRdb copy is limited to in-frame clones, with some not included. The sample carries about 200,000 clones, almost 80% recorded once. The sequenced material came from PBMCs. These receptors came from a male donor in good health and CMV-seronegative.

This clone has a handful of counts. The chain uses TRBV30 and TRBJ1-5; TRBD1 aligns across 7 bases. Germline CDR1 GTSNPN, CDR2 SVGIG (reference sequence). The CDR3 consists of 14 residues. V was clipped by 4 bases and J by 4 bases; unmatched bases: 7. The CDR3 loop reads CAWKSPGGNQPQHF. The CDR3 DNA sequence: TGTGCCTGGAAATCGCCAGGGGGAAATCAGCCCCAGCATTTT.

The chain links TRBV7-9 to TRBJ2-2; TRBD1 is a possible D gene (5 bases). The germline V gene has CDR1 SEHNR and CDR2 FQNEAQ (reference sequence). The CDR3 sequence is 13 residues long. Trimming removed 9 bases at V and 1 base at J, with 9 bases between. The CDR3 region is CASTRENTGELFF. The CDR3 coding sequence is TGTGCCAGTACCAGGGAGAACACCGGGGAGCTGTTTTTT.

The chain links TRBV27 to TRBJ1-2; D is undetermined. The V gene lost 0 bases and the J gene lost 4 bases, with 15 bases spanning the gap. This CDR3 has 16 amino acids. The germline V gene has CDR1 MNHEY and CDR2 SMNVEV (reference sequence). This CDR3 reads CASSLSERARVYGYTF. CDR3 DNA: TGTGCCAGCAGTTTATCTGAGAGGGCCCGGGTCTATGGCTACACCTTC.

This clone was detected only once. The chain joins TRBV6-5 to TRBJ1-2; 9 nucleotides line up with TRBD1. V lost 2 bases, J lost 7 bases, and 5 bases stayed unmatched. The germline V gene has CDR1 MNHEY and CDR2 SVGAGI. CDR3 length: 14 residues. Written as DNA, the CDR3 is TGTGCCAGCAGTTACCGGGACAGGGTTTCTGGCTACACCTTC. It translates to CASSYRDRVSGYTF.

This rearrangement joins TRBV27 to TRBJ2-1; possibly TRBD2 for D (5 bases). Per germline, CDR1 MNHEY and CDR2 SMNVEV (reference sequence). Trimming removed 2 bases from V and 12 bases from J, with 17 bases in between. The CDR3 contains 14 residues. The CDR3 protein is CASSLTNLARWQFF. The CDR3 bases are TGTGCCAGCAGTTTAACAAATCTAGCCCGGTGGCAGTTCTTC.

This sequence joins TRBV5-1 and TRBJ2-7; 9 positions match TRBD2. The CDR3 contains 14 residues. The germline V gene encodes CDR1 SGHRS and CDR2 YFSETQ. Losses at the gene ends were 4 bases for V and 7 bases for J; bases not matched to a gene: 9. The DNA of the CDR3 is TGCGCCAGCAGCCAAGCGGGAGGCCTGGTGGAGCAGTACTTC. Translation gives CASSQAGGLVEQYF.

The chain is built from TRBV10-3 and TRBJ1-2, with D tentatively TRBD1 (5 bases). V shed 0 bases and J shed 4 bases, with 18 bases lying between them. The CDR3 covers 17 residues. Per germline, CDR1 ENHRY and CDR2 SYGVKD. The CDR3 DNA reads as TGTGCCATCAGTGAGTCGGAGACAGACTTTACCTCCTATGGCTACACCTTC. Protein: CAISESETDFTSYGYTF.

The V call is TRBV29-1, the J call TRBJ2-7; 8 bases are a match to TRBD1. Trimming at V came to 4 bases and at J to 3 bases, leaving 5 bases not matched to a gene. Germline loops: CDR1 SQVTM, CDR2 ANQGSEA. This CDR3 is built from 13 residues. The CDR3 here is CSVGIRGLYEQYF. CDR3 nucleotides: TGCAGCGTTGGTATCAGGGGGCTCTACGAGCAGTACTTC.

Only a few counts were recorded for this clone. The CDR3 sequence: CASSLVSGVRNEKLFF. In DNA, the CDR3 is TGTGCCAGCAGCTTAGTATCAGGCGTTCGGAATGAAAAACTGTTTTTT. The chain employs TRBV7-2 and TRBJ1-4; D unresolved. Between the trimmed V and J ends, which lost 1 base and 5 bases, there was a span of 14 bases. CDR3 length: 16 amino acids. Germline V gene lookup returns CDR1 SGHTA and CDR2 FQGNSA. Looking up the rest from reference TRBV7-2 and TRBJ1-4 gives the full variable domain: GAGVSQSPSNKVTEKGKDVELRCDPISGHTALYWYRQSLGQGLEFLIYFQGNSAPDKSGLPSDRFSAERTGGSVSTLTIQRTQQEDSAVYLCASSLVSGVRNEKLFFGSGTQLSVL.

The rearrangement links TRBV30 to TRBJ1-1; a possible D gene is TRBD1 (5 bases). Germline CDR1 GTSNPN, CDR2 SVGIG (reference sequence). The CDR3 is 11 residues long. Trimming stripped 5 bases from V and 1 base from J, with 5 bases between. CDR3 bases: TGTGCCTGGGGACAGAACACTGAAGCTTTCTTT. Translating it yields CAWGQNTEAFF.

The chain employs TRBV11-1 and TRBJ1-4, with D hard to call. The V and J ends lost 2 bases and 4 bases respectively, with 14 bases between them. This CDR3 has 16 amino acids. The V gene's germline CDR1 is SGHAT and CDR2 FQDESV (reference sequence). The CDR3, as DNA: TGTGCCAGCAGCTTACGGCGGTCCGGGTATAATGAAAAACTGTTTTTT. Residues: CASSLRRSGYNEKLFF.

The J gene is TRBJ1-5, the V gene TRBV10-2, with a tentative D call TRBD1 (5 bases). Deletions cut 2 bases from V and 7 bases from J, with 9 bases between. This CDR3 spans 13 amino acids. Germline V gives CDR1 WSHSY, CDR2 SAAADI. In DNA, the CDR3 is TGCGCCAGCAGTGAGCAGGGTAGGCAGCCCCAGCATTTT. Encoded protein: CASSEQGRQPQHF.

This clone appeared once. This sequence joins TRBV18 and TRBJ2-5; TRBD2 agrees at 9 bases. Germline trimming cut 3 bases from V and 3 bases from J; bases unmatched to any gene: 5. The CDR3 consists of 15 residues. Germline assignment: CDR1 KGHSH and CDR2 LQKENI. The CDR3 nucleotides are TGTGCCAGCTCACCCGGGATAGCGGGGGAAGAGACCCAGTACTTC. Its protein is CASSPGIAGEETQYF.

The chain is built from TRBV19 and TRBJ1-1; the D gene is possibly TRBD1 (5 bases). Per the germline V gene, CDR1 is LNHDA and CDR2 is SQIVND (reference sequence). There are 16 residues in the CDR3. V was clipped by 5 bases and J by 0 bases, with 16 bases between them. This CDR3 reads CASSPSGRALNTEAFF. For the CDR3, the DNA is TGTGCCAGTAGTCCGTCGGGCAGGGCCTTGAACACTGAAGCTTTCTTT.

The chain combines TRBV29-1 with TRBJ2-1, with 14 nucleotides matching TRBD2. The germline CDR1 and CDR2 sequences are SQVTM and ANQGSEA. This CDR3 is built from 16 residues. J gave up 7 bases and V 2 bases, and 7 bases lay outside the gene matches. CDR3 coding DNA: TGCAGCGTTGAAACGACTAGCGGGGGGGCGGTAAATGAGCAGTTCTTC. Its protein product is CSVETTSGGAVNEQFF.

The chain employs TRBV15 and TRBJ2-7; D is unresolved. The CDR3 is 13 residues long. The V gene's germline CDR1 is LNHNV and CDR2 YYDKDF (reference sequence). Trimming shortened V by 0 bases and J by 3 bases, and 6 bases separated the two germline ends. CDR3 sequence: CATSRDPLYEQYF. DNA of the CDR3: TGTGCCACCAGCAGAGATCCCCTCTACGAGCAGTACTTC.

V and J are TRBV19 and TRBJ1-2; 9 nucleotides line up with TRBD1. The V and J ends lost 1 base and 5 bases, in that order; junction bases with no gene match: 5. The V gene's germline CDR1 is LNHDA and CDR2 SQIVND (reference sequence). The CDR3 consists of 15 residues. Here the CDR3 reads CASSIGTGETYGYTF. In DNA, the CDR3 is TGTGCCAGTAGTATAGGGACAGGGGAGACGTATGGCTACACCTTC.

This clone has a single count. This sequence joins TRBV7-8 and TRBJ1-1; 7 bases are shared with TRBD1. This CDR3 has 15 amino acids. Germline CDR1 SGHVS, CDR2 FQNEAQ. With V trimmed by 1 base and J by 1 base, 3 bases remained unmatched. The CDR3 reads CASSLGYRGNTEAFF. The CDR3 nucleotides read TGTGCCAGCAGCTTAGGGTACAGGGGGAACACTGAAGCTTTCTTT.

This clone showed up just once. The gene calls are TRBV10-3 and TRBJ2-1; 8 bases are a match to TRBD2. CDR1 and CDR2 (germline): ENHRY, SYGVKD. The CDR3 sequence is 16 residues long. The V segment lost 2 bases and the J segment 4 bases; nucleotides outside the gene matches: 7. CDR3 protein: CAISEALAGSYNEQFF. The CDR3 DNA reads TGTGCCATCAGTGAGGCCCTAGCGGGTTCTTACAATGAGCAGTTCTTC.

This clone occurred a few times. This sequence joins TRBV9 and TRBJ2-1, with 10 positions matching TRBD2. V lost 4 bases, J lost 6 bases, and 13 bases stayed unmatched. Germline V gene data show CDR1 as SGDLS and CDR2 as YYNGEE. This CDR3 has 17 residues. CDR3 nucleotide sequence: TGTGCCAGCAGCCTAGGCCGGGGCGGGACTAGCGTCAATGAGCAGTTCTTC. This encodes CASSLGRGGTSVNEQFF. The variable domain in full, with the rest retrieved from reference TRBV9 and TRBJ2-1, is DSGVTQTPKHLITATGQRVTLRCSPRSGDLSVYWYQQSLDQGLQFLIQYYNGEERAKGNILERFSAQQFPDLHSELNLSSLELGDSALYFCASSLGRGGTSVNEQFFGPGTRLTVL.

The V call is TRBV10-3, the J call TRBJ2-1; 8 bases align to TRBD2. Germline CDR1 is ENHRY and CDR2 is SYGVKD. The CDR3 has 17 amino acids. With V trimmed by 2 bases and J by 0 bases, 6 bases remained unmatched. The CDR3 sequence: CAISEGLAQSSYNEQFF. The CDR3, as DNA: TGTGCCATCAGTGAGGGACTAGCTCAAAGCTCCTACAATGAGCAGTTCTTC.

CDR3 in DNA: TGTGCCAGCAGCTTAGCCGGCGGGGGGAACACCGGGGAGCTGTTTTTT. Amino acids: CASSLAGGGNTGELFF. This chain links TRBV11-3 with TRBJ2-2, with 7 bases identical to TRBD2. The germline V gene encodes CDR1 SGHNT and CDR2 YENEEA. Unmatched junction bases numbered 3, after V lost 1 base and J lost 1 base. The length of the CDR3 is 16 residues. The variable domain in full, completed from reference TRBV11-3 and TRBJ2-2, reads EAGVVQSPRYKIIEKKQPVAFWCNPISGHNTLYWYLQNLGQGPELLIRYENEEAVDDSQLPKDRFSAERLKGVDSTLKIQPAELGDSAVYLCASSLAGGGNTGELFFGEGSRLTVL.

The chain is built from TRBV6-5 and TRBJ2-3; the D is unclear. The CDR3 length is 13 residues. V was trimmed by 6 bases and J by 0 bases, leaving 7 bases between them. Germline V lookup: CDR1 MNHEY, CDR2 SVGAGI. The CDR3 DNA is TGTGCCAGCAGGCCACAGAGCACAGATACGCAGTATTTT. Translation gives CASRPQSTDTQYF.

The chain employs TRBV30 and TRBJ1-4, with 10 bases aligning to TRBD1. The CDR3 is 15 amino acids. In germline, CDR1 is GTSNPN, CDR2 SVGIG (reference sequence). Trimming took 2 bases from V and 5 from J; bases not matched to a gene: 5. The CDR3 nucleotides read TGTGCCTGGAGTTCTTTGGACAGGGGGAATGAAAAACTGTTTTTT. This gives the protein CAWSSLDRGNEKLFF.

This clone was recorded a few times. The J gene is TRBJ2-7, the V gene TRBV5-1, with D possibly matching TRBD2 (5 bases). The CDR3 spans 14 residues. Germline V lookup: CDR1 SGHRS, CDR2 YFSETQ. V gave up 5 bases and J gave up 1 base, with 13 bases separating them. CDR3 loop: CASRSLPGSYEQYF. The CDR3 DNA follows: TGCGCCAGCAGATCCCTACCGGGGTCCTACGAGCAGTACTTC.

The chain is built from TRBV19 and TRBJ2-7; 12 nucleotides match TRBD1. V lost 7 bases to trimming and J lost 5 bases; unmatched junction nucleotides: 9. The germline V gene encodes CDR1 LNHDA and CDR2 SQIVND (reference sequence). The CDR3 has 15 residues. The CDR3 DNA reads as TGTGCCAGTACTCCTGGGACAGGGGGCGTCGACGAGCAGTACTTC. This codes for CASTPGTGGVDEQYF.

This clone was detected only a few times. The rearrangement links TRBV6-5 to TRBJ1-1, with 10 bases fitting TRBD1. CDR3 size: 14 residues. The V gene end was trimmed by 11 bases and the J gene end by 4 bases; junction bases not matched to a gene: 10. CDR1 is MNHEY and CDR2 is SVGAGI in the germline V gene. CDR3 coding DNA: TGTGCCTGTAAGGTCCGGGACAGGGGCACTGAAGCTTTCTTT. It is translated as CACKVRDRGTEAFF.